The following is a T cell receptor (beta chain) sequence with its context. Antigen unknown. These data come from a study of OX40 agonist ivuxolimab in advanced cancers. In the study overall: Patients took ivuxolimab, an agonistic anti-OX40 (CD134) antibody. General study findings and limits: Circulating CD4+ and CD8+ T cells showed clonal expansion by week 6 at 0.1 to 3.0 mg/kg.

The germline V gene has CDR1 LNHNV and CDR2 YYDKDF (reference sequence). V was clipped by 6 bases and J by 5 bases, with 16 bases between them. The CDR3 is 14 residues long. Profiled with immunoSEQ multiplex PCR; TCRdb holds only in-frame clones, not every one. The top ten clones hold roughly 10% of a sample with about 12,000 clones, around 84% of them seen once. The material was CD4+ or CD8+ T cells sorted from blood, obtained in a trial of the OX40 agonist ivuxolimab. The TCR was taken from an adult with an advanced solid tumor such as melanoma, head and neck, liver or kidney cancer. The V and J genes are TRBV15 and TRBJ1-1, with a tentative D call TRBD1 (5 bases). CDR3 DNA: TGTGCCACCAGGCCGGGACGGGCAAAAACTGAAGCTTTCTTT. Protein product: CATRPGRAKTEAFF.